This TCR beta chain was captured in a study of persistence of HIV-infected CD4 T cells. Across the whole study: A median of 8 years of suppressive ART preceded sampling.

Details on this clone: Its target is not known.

With 1 base clipped from V and 4 bases from J, the junction kept 12 bases outside the gene matches. The CDR3 consists of 18 residues. Germline CDR1 LGHNA, CDR2 YNFKEQ. Sequencing used immunoSEQ version 4 in survey mode. Sequencing used immunoSEQ multiplex PCR; TCRdb keeps in-frame clones, though not all of them. The sample yields tens of thousands of clones, 70% seen once. Cells were stimulated with overlapping HIV-1 Gag 15-mer peptides. CD4+ T cells upregulating both CD40 ligand and CD69 were sorted as responding cells. Inclusion required CMV-positive serology and CD4+ counts above 400 cells/uL. This chain links TRBV4-2 with TRBJ2-3; 9 bases line up with TRBD2. Sample: CD4+ T cells sorted from PBMCs after approximately 19-hour stimulation, taken from a patient who received antiretroviral therapy. This clonotype was sampled from an adult man with HIV who was CMV-seropositive. CDR3 region: CASSQAPMGSGGADTQYF. CDR3 bases: TGTGCCAGCAGCCAAGCGCCAATGGGTAGCGGGGGCGCAGATACGCAGTATTTT.